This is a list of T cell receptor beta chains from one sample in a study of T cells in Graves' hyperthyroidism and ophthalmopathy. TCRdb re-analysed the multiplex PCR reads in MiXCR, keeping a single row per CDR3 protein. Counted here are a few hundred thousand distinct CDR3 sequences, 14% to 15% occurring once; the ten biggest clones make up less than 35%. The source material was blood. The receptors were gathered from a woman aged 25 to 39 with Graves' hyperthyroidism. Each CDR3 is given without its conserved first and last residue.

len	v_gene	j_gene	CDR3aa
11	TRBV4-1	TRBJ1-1	ASSQYRTGEAF
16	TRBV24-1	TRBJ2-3	ATRETGTSHKSTDTQY
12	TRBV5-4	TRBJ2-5	ASSFWTSEETQY
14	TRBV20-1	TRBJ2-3	SARDDKAKYTDTQY
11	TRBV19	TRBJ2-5	ASSMNWGETQY
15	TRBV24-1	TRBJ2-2	ATSDSARQGYTGELF
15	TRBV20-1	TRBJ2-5	SATSEQYNLQKGTQY
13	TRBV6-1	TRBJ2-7	ASSFAGGSSYEQY
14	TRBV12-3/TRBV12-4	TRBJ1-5	ASSAGTGPSNQPQH
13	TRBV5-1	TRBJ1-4	ASSLAGRNNEKLF
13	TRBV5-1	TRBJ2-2	ASSLARWDTGELF
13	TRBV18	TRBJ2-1	ASSIAGGDVDEQF
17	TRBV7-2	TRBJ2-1	ASSFYLARRGQGTNEQF
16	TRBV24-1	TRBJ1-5	ATSDRSETVYSNQPQH
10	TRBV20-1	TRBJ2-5	SGADRQETQY
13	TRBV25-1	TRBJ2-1	ASAEQGGFYNEQF
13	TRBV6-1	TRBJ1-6	ASSWTGSYNSPLH
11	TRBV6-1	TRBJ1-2	ASSTTGFYGYT
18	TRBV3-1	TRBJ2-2	ASSRRVGGTSGLGAGELF
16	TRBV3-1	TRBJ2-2	ASSQVGWRSKNTGELF
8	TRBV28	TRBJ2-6	ASKANVLT
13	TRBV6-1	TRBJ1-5	ASRDRGMGNQPQH
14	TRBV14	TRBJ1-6	ASSQGTGGANSPLH
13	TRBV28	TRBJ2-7	ASRTGLAVTYEQY
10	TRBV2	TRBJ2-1	ASSDPTGEQF
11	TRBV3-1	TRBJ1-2	ASSPGTYYGYT
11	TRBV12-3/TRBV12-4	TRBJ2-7	ASSPSGFYEQY
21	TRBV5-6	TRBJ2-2	ASSLISVVVPGLAGINTGELF
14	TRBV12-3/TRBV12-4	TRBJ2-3	ASASGRNSRTDTQY
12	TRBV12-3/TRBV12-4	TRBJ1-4	ASSRTGGEEKLF